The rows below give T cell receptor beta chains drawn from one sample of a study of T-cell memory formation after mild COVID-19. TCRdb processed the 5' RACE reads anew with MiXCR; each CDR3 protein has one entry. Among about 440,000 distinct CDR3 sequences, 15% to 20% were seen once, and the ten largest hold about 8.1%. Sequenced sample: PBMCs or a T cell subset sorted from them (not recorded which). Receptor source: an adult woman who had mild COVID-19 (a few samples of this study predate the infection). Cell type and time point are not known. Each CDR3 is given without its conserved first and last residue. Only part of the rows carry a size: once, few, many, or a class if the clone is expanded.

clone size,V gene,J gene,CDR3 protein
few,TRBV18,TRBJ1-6,ASSPTGGRSPLH
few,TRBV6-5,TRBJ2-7,ASSGWDRAYEQY
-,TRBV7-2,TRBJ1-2,ASSLATGDRYGYT
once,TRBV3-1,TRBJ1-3,ASSQESGGNRNTIY
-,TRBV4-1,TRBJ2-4,ASSQGQGGGQY
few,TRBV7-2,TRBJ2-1,ASSLRHRDNNEQF
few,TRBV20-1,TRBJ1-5,SARDRRGGNQPQH
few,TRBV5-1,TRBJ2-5,ASRPSGRRETQY
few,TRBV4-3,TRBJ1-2,ASRPDVHHGYT
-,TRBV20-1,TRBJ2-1,SAEGKQLGEQF